This TCR beta chain stems from a study of blood T cells in healthy people across ages. Then a second PCR, running about 6 to 12 cycles, was carried out with a sample-barcoded 5' primer and a J-beta primer mix. Each sample yielded at least 3 million CDR3-containing paired-end reads. TCRdb re-derived calls from the 5' RACE reads in MiXCR, one entry per CDR3 protein. The repertoire holds approximately 780,000 distinct CDR3 sequences, with 25% to 30% as singletons. Samples each had at least 6 micrograms of total RNA extracted. The CDR3 contains 14 residues. V was clipped by 1 base and J by 1 base, with 8 bases between them. Germline loops: CDR1 SGHRS, CDR2 YFSETQ. The same sample was also studied in work on T cells of mothers and their children. Turning to that study: Regardless of relatedness, pairs show thymic selection shaping TCR recombination output in a similar manner. Biologically related mothers and children overlapped slightly more than unrelated pairs, a non-significant difference.

Material: blood. The receptor was derived from a boy aged 5 to 17 in good health. The V call is TRBV5-1, the J call TRBJ1-1; D ambiguous. CDR3 bases: TGCGCCAGCAGCTTGAGTAATCCGAACACTGAAGCTTTCTTT. Translated, it gives CASSLSNPNTEAFF.